The 28 T cell receptor beta chains below all came from one sample that was sequenced in a study of T cell responses to AZD1222 COVID-19 vaccine. Method: immunoSEQ multiplex PCR; TCRdb's copy keeps in-frame clones and lacks some. Found here are around 130,000 clones, 85% to 90% of them singletons; the top ten hold more than 10%. The sample here was peripheral blood, taken on day 0 of AZD1222 vaccination. The receptors were gathered from an adult in good health.

This clone has a single count. The rearrangement links TRBV24-1 to TRBJ1-2; maybe TRBD1 (5 bases). The CDR3 is 17 amino acids. Trimming cost V 3 bases and J 8 bases, with 24 bases left between them. CDR1 is KGHDR and CDR2 is SFDVKD in the germline V gene. The CDR3: CATSDEDSSIGPGGYTF. CDR3 nucleotide sequence: TGTGCCACCAGTGATGAAGACAGCTCCATCGGTCCCGGCGGCTACACCTTC.

The rearrangement links TRBV7-2 to TRBJ1-5, with 7 positions matching TRBD1. This CDR3 has 16 amino acids. From germline, CDR1 is SGHTA and CDR2 FQGNSA. V gave up 7 bases and J gave up 5 bases; unmatched junction bases: 14. CDR3: CASTPAGTAGYQPQHF. In DNA, the CDR3 is TGTGCCAGCACCCCGGCGGGGACAGCAGGGTATCAGCCCCAGCATTTT.

The chain joins TRBV18 to TRBJ2-1; D might be TRBD1 (6 bases). The V end was cut by 0 bases, the J end by 0 bases, with 9 bases between. The CDR3 loop spans 16 amino acids. Germline loops: CDR1 KGHSH, CDR2 LQKENI. Here the CDR3 DNA reads TGTGCCAGCTCACCACCGTCAGGGGCCTCCTACAATGAGCAGTTCTTC. It is translated as CASSPPSGASYNEQFF.

This sequence joins TRBV4-1 and TRBJ2-7, with TRBD1 matching over 8 bases. The germline V gene has CDR1 MGHRA and CDR2 YSYEKL. Trimming at V came to 3 bases and at J to 3 bases, leaving 7 bases not matched to a gene. This CDR3 is built from 15 residues. The CDR3 sequence: CASSQTLQGDYEQYF. In nucleotides, the CDR3 is TGCGCCAGCAGCCAGACTCTACAGGGGGACTACGAGCAGTACTTC.

The J gene is TRBJ1-5, the V gene TRBV6-4, with 11 bases matching TRBD1. This CDR3 has 15 residues. Germline V gene sequence: CDR1 MRHNA, CDR2 SNTAGT. The V gene end was trimmed by 6 bases and the J gene end by 6 bases; junction bases not matched to a gene: 7. The CDR3 DNA is TGTGCCAGCAGGGGACAGGGGGTGGTAAGTCAGCCCCAGCATTTT. It specifies CASRGQGVVSQPQHF.

CDR3 sequence: CASRRTGASNQPQHF. The DNA of the CDR3 is TGTGCCAGCAGACGAACGGGTGCTAGCAATCAGCCCCAGCATTTT. V is TRBV6-6 and J is TRBJ1-5, with D unresolved. Trimming removed 6 bases at V and 0 bases at J, with 12 bases between. This CDR3 has 15 amino acids. In germline, CDR1 is MNHNY, CDR2 SVGAGI (reference sequence).

V and J are TRBV2 and TRBJ1-6, with D unresolved. The CDR3 contains 11 residues. Trimming shortened V by 3 bases and J by 9 bases, and 3 bases separated the two germline ends. Germline V lookup: CDR1 SNHLY, CDR2 FYNNEI. The CDR3 sequence: CASSDSSPLHF. The CDR3 coding sequence is TGTGCCAGCAGTGACAGTTCACCCCTCCACTTT.

In DNA, the CDR3 is TGTGCCAGCAGCCCCACGGGGGGGCTGAGCACCGGGGAGCTGTTTTTT. Residues: CASSPTGGLSTGELFF. This chain joins TRBV7-9 and TRBJ2-2; 8 positions agree with TRBD2. Per germline, CDR1 SEHNR and CDR2 FQNEAQ (reference sequence). With V trimmed by 5 bases and J by 4 bases, 9 bases remained unmatched. CDR3 length equals 16 residues.

The genes are TRBV28 and TRBJ2-5; D is possibly TRBD1 (6 bases). The ends were cut back, 5 bases at V and 1 base at J, with 14 bases in the middle. Germline assignment: CDR1 MDHEN and CDR2 SYDVKM. The CDR3 length is 15 residues. In DNA form, the CDR3 reads TGTGCCAGCAGTGGGGCGGACAGACTCCAAGAGACCCAGTACTTC. It codes for CASSGADRLQETQYF.

This rearrangement joins TRBV9 to TRBJ2-1; D remains ambiguous. This CDR3 spans 13 amino acids. The germline V gene has CDR1 SGDLS and CDR2 YYNGEE. V shed 0 bases and J shed 5 bases, with 6 bases lying between them. The DNA for the CDR3 is TGTGCCAGCAGCGTAGCGTCAAACAATGAGCAGTTCTTC. Encoded protein: CASSVASNNEQFF.

The genes are TRBV10-1 and TRBJ2-3; 8 bases align to TRBD2. V lost 4 bases, J lost 2 bases, and 2 bases stayed unmatched. This CDR3 region has 14 residues. Germline V gene data show CDR1 as WNHNN and CDR2 as SYGVQD (reference sequence). This CDR3 reads CASSVAGPTDTQYF. DNA of the CDR3: TGCGCCAGCAGTGTAGCGGGGCCCACAGATACGCAGTATTTT.

CDR3 sequence: CASSLGQPGNTIYF. The CDR3, as DNA: TGTGCCAGCAGTTTGGGACAGCCTGGAAACACCATATATTTT. The J gene is TRBJ1-3, the V gene TRBV28; the match to TRBD1 covers 7 bases. Germline values: CDR1 MDHEN, CDR2 SYDVKM. This CDR3 has 14 amino acids. The trim removed 3 bases at V and 2 bases at J, leaving 1 base unmatched.

V is TRBV4-2 and J is TRBJ2-3, with D perhaps assigned TRBD1 or TRBD2 (5 bases each). The CDR3 loop spans 17 amino acids. Looked up from germline, CDR1 is LGHNA and CDR2 is YNFKEQ. V lost 1 base, J lost 4 bases, and 18 bases lay in between. The CDR3 region has the DNA TGTGCCAGCAGCCAAGGACCCCGAGGGGCGTTCGCAGATACGCAGTATTTT. Amino acids: CASSQGPRGAFADTQYF.

This chain joins TRBV11-2 and TRBJ2-3; unclear D gene. Germline-derived CDR1 and CDR2 are SGHAT and FQNNGV. This CDR3 is 12 amino acids long. The V end was cut by 5 bases, the J end by 7 bases, with 10 bases between. CDR3 loop: CASSNTFNTQYF. The DNA for the CDR3 is TGTGCCAGCAGCAATACTTTTAATACGCAGTATTTT.

The V call is TRBV6-6, the J call TRBJ2-7; D is undetermined. Per the germline V gene, CDR1 is MNHNY and CDR2 is SVGAGI (reference sequence). V was shortened by 6 bases and J by 4 bases, with 16 bases between the two germline ends. This CDR3 comprises 14 residues. The CDR3 region is CASSFSGPLYEQYF. CDR3 nucleotide sequence: TGTGCCAGCAGCTTCTCCGGGCCTTTATACGAGCAGTACTTC.

A few counts support this clone. Written as DNA, the CDR3 is TGTGCCAGCAGCCAGGAAGACAGGGCTGAAGCTTTCTTT. This sequence encodes CASSQEDRAEAFF. The chain carries TRBV4-2 and TRBJ1-1, with TRBD1 identical over 7 bases. The CDR3 runs 13 residues. J lost 6 bases, V lost 3 bases, and 4 bases had no gene match. Germline CDR1 and CDR2: LGHNA and YNFKEQ.

Only a few counts were recorded for this clone. The V gene is TRBV28, the J gene TRBJ2-1; D is ambiguous. Germline CDR1 is MDHEN and CDR2 is SYDVKM. V lost 4 bases to trimming and J lost 1 base, with 11 bases between them. The CDR3 contains 15 residues. The CDR3 bases are TGTGCCAGCAGTTCCATGATTGGATCCTACAATGAGCAGTTCTTC. Translation: CASSSMIGSYNEQFF.

This chain uses TRBV9 with TRBJ1-6, with D possibly TRBD1 on 6 matching bases. This CDR3 has 17 residues. Trimming cost V 3 bases and J 10 bases, with 23 bases left between them. The germline V gene encodes CDR1 SGDLS and CDR2 YYNGEE. The DNA for the CDR3 is TGTGCCAGCAGCGAGGTTATGGACAGAGTTCCGTACTCACCCCTCCACTTT. Translating gives CASSEVMDRVPYSPLHF.

Comment on this clone: Its ends do not fully match the called genes, so a read error is possible. The chain recombines TRBV7-3 with TRBJ2-7; 11 bases map to TRBD1. Germline V gene lookup returns CDR1 SGHTA and CDR2 FQGTGA. The CDR3 contains 15 residues. The DNA of the CDR3 is TGTGCCAGCAACTTAGACGGGACAGGGGGCTACGAGCAGTACTTC. It specifies CASNLDGTGGYEQYF.

The chain is built from TRBV23-1 and TRBJ2-7, with D possibly TRBD1 on 6 matching bases. TRBV23-1 is flagged as an ORF with uncertain function. Trimming shortened V by 8 bases and J by 6 bases, and 17 bases separated the two germline ends. The CDR3 consists of 13 residues. The CDR3, as DNA: TGCGCCAGCGGCGGTACAGGGTTCGGCGAGCAGTACTTC. Protein sequence: CASGGTGFGEQYF.

The gene calls are TRBV14 and TRBJ1-1; the D is unclear. The CDR3 sequence is 19 residues long. CDR1 and CDR2 from the germline V gene are SGHDN and FVKESK. V was pared by 0 bases and J by 3 bases, with 23 bases between. The CDR3 nucleotides read TGTGCCAGCAGCCAAGAGAACGTGGTTTGGCGGGATGGGGACACTGAAGCTTTCTTT. Amino acids: CASSQENVVWRDGDTEAFF.

The sample holds one count of this clone. This rearrangement joins TRBV16 to TRBJ1-5; D gene ambiguous. CDR1 and CDR2 (germline): KGHSY, FQNENV. The CDR3 sequence is 15 residues long. V shed 2 bases and J shed 2 bases, with 10 bases lying between them. The CDR3 protein is CASSQSPWGNQPQHF. The CDR3 nucleotides are TGTGCCAGCAGCCAAAGTCCGTGGGGCAATCAGCCCCAGCATTTT.

This clone was seen only once. This sequence joins TRBV7-2 and TRBJ1-1; 8 positions match TRBD1. The V segment lost 5 bases and the J segment 6 bases; nucleotides outside the gene matches: 8. The germline CDR1 and CDR2 sequences are SGHTA and FQGNSA. This CDR3 has 14 amino acids. CDR3 loop: CASSPGTGRSEAFF. The CDR3 DNA reads TGTGCCAGCAGCCCCGGGACAGGACGCTCTGAAGCTTTCTTT.

The rearrangement uses TRBV5-5 and TRBJ2-5; D remains ambiguous. The V gene lost 0 bases and the J gene lost 0 bases, with 6 bases spanning the gap. This CDR3 is 14 amino acids long. Germline CDR1 is SGHKS and CDR2 is YYEKEE (reference sequence). The chain's CDR3 is CASSLVAYQETQYF. The CDR3 region has the DNA TGTGCCAGCAGCTTGGTTGCCTACCAAGAGACCCAGTACTTC.

The rearrangement joins TRBV6-1 to TRBJ1-1; TRBD1 is a possible D gene (6 bases). Germline CDR1 and CDR2: MNHNS and SASEGT. Trimming took 0 bases from V and 6 from J, leaving 11 bases between them. CDR3 length: 14 amino acids. CDR3 DNA sequence: TGTGCCAGCAGTGAAGCGGGGAGGGGGTCTGAAGCTTTCTTT. Residues: CASSEAGRGSEAFF.

V and J are TRBV2 and TRBJ1-3; D gene ambiguous. This CDR3 has 11 amino acids. Trimming cost V 7 bases and J 4 bases, with 5 bases left between them. Per the germline V gene, CDR1 is SNHLY and CDR2 is FYNNEI. CDR3 DNA sequence: TGTGCCAGCAACGGAGGAAACACCATATATTTT. This sequence encodes CASNGGNTIYF.

V gene TRBV7-2 combines with J gene TRBJ2-2; TRBD2 matches 9 bases. Trimming at V came to 6 bases and at J to 0 bases, leaving 5 bases not matched to a gene. The CDR3 length is 16 residues. Germline values: CDR1 SGHTA, CDR2 FQGNSA. CDR3 nucleotides: TGTGCCAGCAGGTTTAGCGGGGGCTCGAACACCGGGGAGCTGTTTTTT. As protein: CASRFSGGSNTGELFF.

The rearrangement links TRBV9 to TRBJ2-2; D might be TRBD2 (6 bases). This CDR3 has 18 residues. V lost 0 bases, J lost 7 bases, and 22 bases lay in between. Germline CDR1 and CDR2: SGDLS and YYNGEE. CDR3 protein: CASSVGGTPVVSDGELFF. The CDR3 DNA reads TGTGCCAGCAGCGTAGGAGGGACTCCGGTGGTATCCGACGGGGAGCTGTTTTTT.